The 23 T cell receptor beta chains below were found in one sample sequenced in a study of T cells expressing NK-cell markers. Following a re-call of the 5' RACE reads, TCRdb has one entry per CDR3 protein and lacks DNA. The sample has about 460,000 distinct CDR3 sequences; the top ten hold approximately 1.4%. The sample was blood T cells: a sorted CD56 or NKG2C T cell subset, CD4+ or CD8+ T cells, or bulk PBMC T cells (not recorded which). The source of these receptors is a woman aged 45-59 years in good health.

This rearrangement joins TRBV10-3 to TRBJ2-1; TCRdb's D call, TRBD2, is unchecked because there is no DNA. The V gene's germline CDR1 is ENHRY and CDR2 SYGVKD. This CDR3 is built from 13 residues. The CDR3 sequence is CAISAERVNEQFF.

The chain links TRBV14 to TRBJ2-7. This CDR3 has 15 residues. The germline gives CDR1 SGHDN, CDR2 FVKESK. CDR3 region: CASSQEIANTYEQYF.

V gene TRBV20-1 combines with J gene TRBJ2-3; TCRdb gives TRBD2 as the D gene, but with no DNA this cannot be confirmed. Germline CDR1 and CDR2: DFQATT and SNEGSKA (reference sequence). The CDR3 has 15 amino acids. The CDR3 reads CSARDLATSSDTQYF.

CDR3: CASSRSGGNTEAFF. This chain connects TRBV4-1 to TRBJ1-1. The CDR3 totals 14 residues. The V gene's germline CDR1 is MGHRA and CDR2 YSYEKL.

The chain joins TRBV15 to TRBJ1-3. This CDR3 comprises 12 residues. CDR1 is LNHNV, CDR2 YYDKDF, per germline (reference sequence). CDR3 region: CATGSSGNTIYF.

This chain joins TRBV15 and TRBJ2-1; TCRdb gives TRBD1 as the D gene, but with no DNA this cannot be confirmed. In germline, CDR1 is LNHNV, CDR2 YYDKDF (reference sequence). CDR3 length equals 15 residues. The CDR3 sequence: CATSRGRQGANEQFF.

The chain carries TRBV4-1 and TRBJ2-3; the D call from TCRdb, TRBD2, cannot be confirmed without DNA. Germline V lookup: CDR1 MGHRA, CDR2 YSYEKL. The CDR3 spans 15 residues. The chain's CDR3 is CASSHVLAGRGTQYF.

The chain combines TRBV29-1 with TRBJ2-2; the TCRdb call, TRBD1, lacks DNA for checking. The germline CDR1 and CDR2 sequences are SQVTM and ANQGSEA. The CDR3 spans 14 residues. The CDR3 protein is CSVEEGQGAGELFF.

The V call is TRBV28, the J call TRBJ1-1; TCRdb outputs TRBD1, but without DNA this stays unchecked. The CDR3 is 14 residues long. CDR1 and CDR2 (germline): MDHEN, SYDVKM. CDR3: CASGRTGMNTEAFF.

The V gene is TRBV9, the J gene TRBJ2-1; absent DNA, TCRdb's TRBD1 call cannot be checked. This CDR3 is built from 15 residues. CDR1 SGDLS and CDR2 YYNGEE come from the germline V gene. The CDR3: CASSVLGGAGNEQFF.

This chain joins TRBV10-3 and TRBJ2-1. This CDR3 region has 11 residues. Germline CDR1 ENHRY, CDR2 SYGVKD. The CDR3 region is CAILGFGEQFF.

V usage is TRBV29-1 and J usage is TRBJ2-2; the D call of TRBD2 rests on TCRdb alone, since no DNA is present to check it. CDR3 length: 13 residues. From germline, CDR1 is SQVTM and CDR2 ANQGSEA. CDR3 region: CSVTLAWPGELFF.

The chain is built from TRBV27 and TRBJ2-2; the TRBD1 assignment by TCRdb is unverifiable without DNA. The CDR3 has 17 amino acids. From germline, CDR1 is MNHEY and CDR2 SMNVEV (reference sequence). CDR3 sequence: CASSSTSRGLNTGELFF.

The chain's CDR3 is CATTLAGRGEQFF. V is TRBV28 and J is TRBJ2-1; the D gene TCRdb calls, TRBD2, cannot be checked with no DNA. This CDR3 is 13 amino acids long. CDR1 MDHEN and CDR2 SYDVKM come from the germline V gene.

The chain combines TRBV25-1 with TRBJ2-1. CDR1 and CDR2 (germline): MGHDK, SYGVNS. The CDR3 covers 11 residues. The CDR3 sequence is CASRGFNEQFF.

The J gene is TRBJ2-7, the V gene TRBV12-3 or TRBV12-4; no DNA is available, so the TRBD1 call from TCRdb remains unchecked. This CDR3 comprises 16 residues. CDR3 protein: CASSLRDGGRANEQYF.

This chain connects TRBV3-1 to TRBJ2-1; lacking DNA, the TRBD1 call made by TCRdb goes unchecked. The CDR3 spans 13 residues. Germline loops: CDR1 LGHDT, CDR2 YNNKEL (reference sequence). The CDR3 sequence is CASSQDGNGEQFF.

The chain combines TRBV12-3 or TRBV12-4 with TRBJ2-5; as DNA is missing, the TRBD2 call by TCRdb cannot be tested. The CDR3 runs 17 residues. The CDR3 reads CASSSEREGLFGETQYF.

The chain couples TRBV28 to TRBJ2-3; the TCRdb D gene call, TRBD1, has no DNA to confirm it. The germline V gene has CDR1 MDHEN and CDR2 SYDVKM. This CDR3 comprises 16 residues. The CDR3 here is CASSLYPWGGTDTQYF.

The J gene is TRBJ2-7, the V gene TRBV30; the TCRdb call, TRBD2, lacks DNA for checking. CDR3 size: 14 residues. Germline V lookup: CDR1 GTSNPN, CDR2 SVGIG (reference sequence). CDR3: CAGDTSGLSYEQYF.

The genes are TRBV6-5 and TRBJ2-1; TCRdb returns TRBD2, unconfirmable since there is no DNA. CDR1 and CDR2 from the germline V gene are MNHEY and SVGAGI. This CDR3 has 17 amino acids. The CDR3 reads CASSYSGGLAGANEQFF.

The CDR3 sequence: CATRGQGPDTEAFF. This rearrangement joins TRBV24-1 to TRBJ1-1; absent DNA, TCRdb's TRBD1 call cannot be checked. CDR3 length: 14 residues. Looked up from germline, CDR1 is KGHDR and CDR2 is SFDVKD.

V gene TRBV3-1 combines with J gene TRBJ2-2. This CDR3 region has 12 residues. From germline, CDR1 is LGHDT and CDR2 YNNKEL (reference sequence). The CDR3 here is CASSRYAGELFF.